Shown below are 8 T cell receptor beta chains from a single sample sequenced in a study of cytomegalovirus exposure and HLA in healthy donors (dated by TCRdb to 2017 to 2019). Libraries came from the immunoSEQ multiplex PCR assay. This immuneACCESS table, as held by TCRdb, lists in-frame sequences with V and J called but not all clones. Of the missing ones, under half trace to an unresolved V gene in checked studies; the others have no known cause. This sample gives about 220,000 clones in total; around nine tenths of them show up just once. 2% to 3% of the sample belongs to the ten largest clones. Sequencing used PBMCs. The receptors stem from a man younger than 35 in good health and CMV-seronegative.

V usage is TRBV28 and J usage is TRBJ1-6, with D unclear. V lost 8 bases, J lost 8 bases, and 13 bases lay in between. The CDR3 has 13 residues. CDR1 is MDHEN and CDR2 is SYDVKM in the germline V gene. CDR3 sequence: CASLGRKDSPLHF. The DNA of the CDR3 is TGTGCCAGCCTGGGCAGGAAGGATTCACCCCTCCACTTT.

CDR3 coding DNA: TGTGCCAGCAGCTTATCCGGAACTAGCGGGGATACGCAGTATTTT. Protein product: CASSLSGTSGDTQYF. V is TRBV7-8 and J is TRBJ2-3; 9 bases are a match to TRBD2. The junction had 6 bases not matched to a gene; V was cut back by 2 bases and J by 6 bases. The CDR3 is made up of 15 amino acids. Germline loops: CDR1 SGHVS, CDR2 FQNEAQ.

This chain uses TRBV27 with TRBJ2-3, with a tentative D call TRBD2 (5 bases). The CDR3 extends over 15 amino acids. In germline, CDR1 is MNHEY, CDR2 SMNVEV (reference sequence). The ends were cut back, 5 bases at V and 3 bases at J, with 15 bases in the middle. CDR3 in amino acids: CASSLGLPRTDTQYF. For the CDR3, the DNA is TGTGCCAGCAGTCTTGGACTCCCAAGGACAGATACGCAGTATTTT.

V usage is TRBV28 and J usage is TRBJ1-1, with D perhaps matching TRBD1 (5 bases). The V end lost 7 bases, the J end lost 0 bases, and 9 bases lay between the germline ends. There are 13 residues in the CDR3. The germline gives CDR1 MDHEN, CDR2 SYDVKM. The CDR3 reads CASKTVMNTEAFF. In DNA, the CDR3 is TGTGCCAGCAAGACAGTCATGAACACTGAAGCTTTCTTT.

This clone appeared a few times. The chain combines TRBV2 with TRBJ1-6; TRBD1 is a possible D gene (5 bases). Germline values: CDR1 SNHLY, CDR2 FYNNEI. Trimming left V 5 bases short and J 7 bases short, with 18 bases between. CDR3 length: 16 residues. The CDR3 bases are TGTGCCAGCAGTCCTACCGGAGGGGAGGGAAATTCACCCCTCCACTTT. Translated, it gives CASSPTGGEGNSPLHF.

The chain uses TRBV28 and TRBJ1-5, with a weak D call TRBD1 (5 bases). The CDR3 consists of 15 residues. Germline lookup yields CDR1 MDHEN and CDR2 SYDVKM. The V gene lost 1 base and the J gene lost 5 bases, with 12 bases spanning the gap. DNA for the CDR3: TGTGCCAGCAGTTTATACGGGGGGAGGTATCAGCCCCAGCATTTT. This translates into CASSLYGGRYQPQHF.

The chain couples TRBV2 to TRBJ1-2; perhaps TRBD1 as D (5 bases). V dropped 1 base and J dropped 4 bases, with 13 bases sitting between them. Looked up from germline, CDR1 is SNHLY and CDR2 is FYNNEI. The CDR3 covers 15 residues. CDR3 sequence (DNA): TGTGCCAGCAGTGAAGTACCGTTAGGGGCCTATGGCTACACCTTC. This gives the protein CASSEVPLGAYGYTF.

In this sample, this clone turned up once. The chain couples TRBV9 to TRBJ2-3; 8 bases map to TRBD1. From germline, CDR1 is SGDLS and CDR2 YYNGEE. This CDR3 contains 14 residues. The V segment lost 4 bases and the J segment 4 bases; nucleotides outside the gene matches: 5. The chain's CDR3 is CASSLTTGADTQYF. The CDR3, as DNA: TGTGCCAGCAGCTTAACGACAGGGGCAGATACGCAGTATTTT.